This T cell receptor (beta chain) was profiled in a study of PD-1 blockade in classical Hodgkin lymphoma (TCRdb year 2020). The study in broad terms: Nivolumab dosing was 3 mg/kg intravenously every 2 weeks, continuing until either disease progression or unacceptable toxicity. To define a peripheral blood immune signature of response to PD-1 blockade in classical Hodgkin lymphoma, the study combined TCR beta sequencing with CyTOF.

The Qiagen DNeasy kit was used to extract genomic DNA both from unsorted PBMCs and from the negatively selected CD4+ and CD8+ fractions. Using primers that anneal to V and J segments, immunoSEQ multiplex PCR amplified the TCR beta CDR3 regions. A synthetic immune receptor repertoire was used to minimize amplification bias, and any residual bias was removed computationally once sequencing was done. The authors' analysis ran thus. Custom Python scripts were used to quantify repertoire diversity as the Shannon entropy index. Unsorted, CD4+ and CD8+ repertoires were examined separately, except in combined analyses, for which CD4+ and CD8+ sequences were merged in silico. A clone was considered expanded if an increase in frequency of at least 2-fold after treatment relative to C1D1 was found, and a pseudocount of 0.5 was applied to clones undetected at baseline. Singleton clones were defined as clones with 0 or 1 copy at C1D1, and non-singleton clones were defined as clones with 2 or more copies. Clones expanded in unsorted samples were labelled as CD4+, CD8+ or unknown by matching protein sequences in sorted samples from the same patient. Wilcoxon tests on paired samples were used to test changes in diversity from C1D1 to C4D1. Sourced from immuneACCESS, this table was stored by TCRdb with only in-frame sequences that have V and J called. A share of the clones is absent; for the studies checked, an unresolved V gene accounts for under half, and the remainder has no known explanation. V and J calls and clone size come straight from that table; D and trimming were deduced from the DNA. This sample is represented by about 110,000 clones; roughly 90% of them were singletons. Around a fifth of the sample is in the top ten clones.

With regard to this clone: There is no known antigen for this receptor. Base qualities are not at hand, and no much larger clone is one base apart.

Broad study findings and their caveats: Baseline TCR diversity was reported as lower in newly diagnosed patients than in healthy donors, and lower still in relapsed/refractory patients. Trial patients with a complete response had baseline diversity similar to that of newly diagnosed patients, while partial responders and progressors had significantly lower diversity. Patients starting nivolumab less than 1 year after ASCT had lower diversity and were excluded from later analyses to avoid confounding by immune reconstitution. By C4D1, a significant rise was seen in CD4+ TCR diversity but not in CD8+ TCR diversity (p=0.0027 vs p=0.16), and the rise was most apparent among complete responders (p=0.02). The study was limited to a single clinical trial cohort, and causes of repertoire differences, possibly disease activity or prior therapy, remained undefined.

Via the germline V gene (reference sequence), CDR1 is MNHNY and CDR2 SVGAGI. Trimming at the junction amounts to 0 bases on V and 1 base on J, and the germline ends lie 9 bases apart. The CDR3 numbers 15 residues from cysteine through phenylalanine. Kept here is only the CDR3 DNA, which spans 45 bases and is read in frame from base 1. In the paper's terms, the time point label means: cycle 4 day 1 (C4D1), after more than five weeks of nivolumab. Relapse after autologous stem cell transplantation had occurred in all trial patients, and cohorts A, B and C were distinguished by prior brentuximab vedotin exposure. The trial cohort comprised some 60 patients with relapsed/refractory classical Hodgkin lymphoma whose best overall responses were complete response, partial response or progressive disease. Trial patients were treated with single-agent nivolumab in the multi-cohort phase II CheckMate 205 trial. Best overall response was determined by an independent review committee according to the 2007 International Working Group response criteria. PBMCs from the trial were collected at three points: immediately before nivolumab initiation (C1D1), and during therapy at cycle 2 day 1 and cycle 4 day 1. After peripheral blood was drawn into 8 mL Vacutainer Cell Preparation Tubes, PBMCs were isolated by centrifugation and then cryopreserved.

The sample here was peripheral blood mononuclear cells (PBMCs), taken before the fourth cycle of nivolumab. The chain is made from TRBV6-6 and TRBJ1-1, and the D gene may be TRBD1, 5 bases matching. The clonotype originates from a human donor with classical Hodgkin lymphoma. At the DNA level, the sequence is TGTGCCAGCAGTTACTCCAGGGTGTGGAACACTGAAGCTTTCTTT. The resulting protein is CASSYSRVWNTEAFF.